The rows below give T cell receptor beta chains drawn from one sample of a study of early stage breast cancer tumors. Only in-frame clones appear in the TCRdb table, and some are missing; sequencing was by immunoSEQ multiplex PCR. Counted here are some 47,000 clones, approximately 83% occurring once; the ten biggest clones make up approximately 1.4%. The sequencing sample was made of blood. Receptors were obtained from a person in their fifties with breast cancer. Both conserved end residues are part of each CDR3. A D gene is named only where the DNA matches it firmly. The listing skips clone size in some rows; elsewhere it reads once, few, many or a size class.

cdr3_nt: TGTGCCAGTAGTCCTAGAGGGGAGACCCAGTACTTC; cdr3_aa: CASSPRGETQYF; clone_size: .; d_call: .; v_call: TRBV19; j_call: TRBJ2-5; cdr3_length: 12
cdr3_nt: TGTGCCAGCACCGCACAGGGAATCATGAACACTGAAGCTTTCTTT; cdr3_aa: CASTAQGIMNTEAFF; clone_size: .; d_call: .; v_call: TRBV6-6; j_call: TRBJ1-1; cdr3_length: 15
cdr3_nt: TGTGCCAGTCGCTTATCCGGGGCCTTCGATGAGCAGTTCTTC; cdr3_aa: CASRLSGAFDEQFF; clone_size: few; d_call: .; v_call: TRBV19; j_call: TRBJ2-1; cdr3_length: 14
cdr3_nt: TGCGCCAGCAGTGAGTCATGGGCCTATGGCTACACCTTC; cdr3_aa: CASSESWAYGYTF; clone_size: .; d_call: .; v_call: TRBV10-2; j_call: TRBJ1-2; cdr3_length: 13
cdr3_nt: TGTGCCAGCAGCCAATATGGACAGTCTTACCTCCACTTT; cdr3_aa: CASSQYGQSYLHF; clone_size: few; d_call: .; v_call: TRBV14; j_call: TRBJ1-6; cdr3_length: 13
cdr3_nt: TGTGCCAGCAGCTTTTGGGGAGACAGGGTTTACGAGCAGTACTTC; cdr3_aa: CASSFWGDRVYEQYF; clone_size: once; d_call: TRBD1; v_call: TRBV7-2; j_call: TRBJ2-7; cdr3_length: 15
cdr3_nt: TGTGCCAGCAGCTTAGTTGAAGGGGGGTACACTGAAGCTTTCTTT; cdr3_aa: CASSLVEGGYTEAFF; clone_size: once; d_call: .; v_call: TRBV7-8; j_call: TRBJ1-1; cdr3_length: 15
cdr3_nt: TGTGCCAGTAACATAGGGGGACAGGGCAATCAGCCCCAGCATTTT; cdr3_aa: CASNIGGQGNQPQHF; clone_size: .; d_call: TRBD1; v_call: TRBV19; j_call: TRBJ1-5; cdr3_length: 15
cdr3_nt: TGTGCCAGCAGCGTAGAGAACCAAGAGACCCAGTACTTC; cdr3_aa: CASSVENQETQYF; clone_size: .; d_call: .; v_call: TRBV9; j_call: TRBJ2-5; cdr3_length: 13
cdr3_nt: TGTGCCAGCAGCGTAGCCACCGGGGCGGGAGGAACGTACCAAGAGACCCAGTACTTC; cdr3_aa: CASSVATGAGGTYQETQYF; clone_size: .; d_call: TRBD2; v_call: TRBV9; j_call: TRBJ2-5; cdr3_length: 19
cdr3_nt: TGTGCCATCAGAGGGTCTAGCGGGACGGAGACCCAGTACTTC; cdr3_aa: CAIRGSSGTETQYF; clone_size: .; d_call: TRBD2; v_call: TRBV10-3; j_call: TRBJ2-5; cdr3_length: 14
cdr3_nt: TGCAGCGTCGCCGGGACACCCGATCGGAATGAGCAGTTCTTC; cdr3_aa: CSVAGTPDRNEQFF; clone_size: .; d_call: .; v_call: TRBV29-1; j_call: TRBJ2-1; cdr3_length: 14
cdr3_nt: TGCGCCAGCAGCTTGCTAGACATGAACACTGAAGCTTTCTTT; cdr3_aa: CASSLLDMNTEAFF; clone_size: .; d_call: .; v_call: TRBV5-1; j_call: TRBJ1-1; cdr3_length: 14
cdr3_nt: TGTGCCAGCAGCCAGCGAGAGGGACTAGCGCGCAATGAGCAGTTCTTC; cdr3_aa: CASSQREGLARNEQFF; clone_size: .; d_call: TRBD2; v_call: TRBV16; j_call: TRBJ2-1; cdr3_length: 16
cdr3_nt: TGTGCCAGCAGCCCCCTGGGACAGGGGTCCGTTTCCCTCCACTTT; cdr3_aa: CASSPLGQGSVSLHF; clone_size: few; d_call: TRBD1; v_call: TRBV11-2; j_call: TRBJ1-6; cdr3_length: 15
cdr3_nt: TGTGCCAGTAGCGCACAGGGGCGACCTAATGAAAAACTGTTTTTT; cdr3_aa: CASSAQGRPNEKLFF; clone_size: few; d_call: TRBD1; v_call: TRBV19; j_call: TRBJ1-4; cdr3_length: 15
cdr3_nt: TGTGCCAGCAGCCACACCGCCCCGGGACAGGGGTACAATGAGCAGTTCTTC; cdr3_aa: CASSHTAPGQGYNEQFF; clone_size: .; d_call: TRBD1; v_call: TRBV7-9; j_call: TRBJ2-1; cdr3_length: 17
cdr3_nt: TGTGCCAGCAGCGAAGCGGGGAAAGGACACTATCAGCCCCAGCATTTT; cdr3_aa: CASSEAGKGHYQPQHF; clone_size: .; d_call: .; v_call: TRBV5-6; j_call: TRBJ1-5; cdr3_length: 16
cdr3_nt: TGTGCCAGCAGTTTATCCCAGCGAGAGCAGTACTTC; cdr3_aa: CASSLSQREQYF; clone_size: .; d_call: .; v_call: TRBV28; j_call: TRBJ2-7; cdr3_length: 12
cdr3_nt: TGCGCCAGCAGCTCCTCAACAAACCTATTATACCTAAGCTCCTACAATGAGCAGTTCTTC; cdr3_aa: CASSSSTNLLYLSSYNEQFF; clone_size: .; d_call: .; v_call: TRBV5-1; j_call: TRBJ2-1; cdr3_length: 20
cdr3_nt: TGTGCCTCGACGGGTGGGGGGAGCTCCTACAATGAGCAGTTCTTC; cdr3_aa: CASTGGGSSYNEQFF; clone_size: .; d_call: .; v_call: TRBV6-1; j_call: TRBJ2-1; cdr3_length: 15
cdr3_nt: TGTGCCACCAGCTTGGACCCGCGCGGTGGAAACACCATATATTTT; cdr3_aa: CATSLDPRGGNTIYF; clone_size: few; d_call: .; v_call: TRBV15; j_call: TRBJ1-3; cdr3_length: 15
cdr3_nt: TGTGCCAGCAGCTTAACCCCAGGGGGCGATGAGCAGTTCTTC; cdr3_aa: CASSLTPGGDEQFF; clone_size: once; d_call: TRBD1; v_call: TRBV11-3; j_call: TRBJ2-1; cdr3_length: 14
cdr3_nt: TGTGCCAGCTCACGACAGGGGGGGAGAGAGACCCAGTACTTC; cdr3_aa: CASSRQGGRETQYF; clone_size: .; d_call: TRBD1; v_call: TRBV18; j_call: TRBJ2-5; cdr3_length: 14
cdr3_nt: TGTGCCAGCAGCTTAGCGACAGGGCTCGAGCAGTACTTC; cdr3_aa: CASSLATGLEQYF; clone_size: .; d_call: TRBD1; v_call: TRBV11-2; j_call: TRBJ2-7; cdr3_length: 13
cdr3_nt: TGCAGCGTTGAAGATCCATCAGGGACCCAGTACTTC; cdr3_aa: CSVEDPSGTQYF; clone_size: .; d_call: .; v_call: TRBV29-1; j_call: TRBJ2-5; cdr3_length: 12
cdr3_nt: TGCGCCAGCAGCTTCACCGGGCCGAACACTGAAGCTTTCTTT; cdr3_aa: CASSFTGPNTEAFF; clone_size: once; d_call: .; v_call: TRBV5-1; j_call: TRBJ1-1; cdr3_length: 14
cdr3_nt: TGCGCCAGCAGCCAAGTGGAGGACATAACGTATGGCTACACCTTC; cdr3_aa: CASSQVEDITYGYTF; clone_size: few; d_call: .; v_call: TRBV4-1; j_call: TRBJ1-2; cdr3_length: 15
cdr3_nt: TGTGCCAGCAGCCTCGACTCTGGACGGCCTAGCACAGATACGCAGTATTTT; cdr3_aa: CASSLDSGRPSTDTQYF; clone_size: once; d_call: .; v_call: TRBV27; j_call: TRBJ2-3; cdr3_length: 17
cdr3_nt: TGTGCCAGCAGCCAGGAGCTGTCCAATGAGCAGTTCTTC; cdr3_aa: CASSQELSNEQFF; clone_size: .; d_call: .; v_call: TRBV14; j_call: TRBJ2-1; cdr3_length: 13
cdr3_nt: TGTGCCAGCAGAACCGAGCAGTACTTC; cdr3_aa: CASRTEQYF; clone_size: .; d_call: .; v_call: TRBV27; j_call: TRBJ2-7; cdr3_length: 9
cdr3_nt: TGTGCCAGCAGCCCAGGTGGGGGCCCGAACACTGAAGCTTTCTTT; cdr3_aa: CASSPGGGPNTEAFF; clone_size: .; d_call: .; v_call: TRBV7-2; j_call: TRBJ1-1; cdr3_length: 15
cdr3_nt: TGTGCCACCAGCAGGACAGGGGAGTACCAAGAGACCCAGTACTTC; cdr3_aa: CATSRTGEYQETQYF; clone_size: .; d_call: TRBD1; v_call: TRBV15; j_call: TRBJ2-5; cdr3_length: 15
cdr3_nt: TGTGCCAGCAGCTTTTACCCCACTGACAGGGCTGGCGAGACCCAGTACTTC; cdr3_aa: CASSFYPTDRAGETQYF; clone_size: .; d_call: TRBD1; v_call: TRBV5-6; j_call: TRBJ2-5; cdr3_length: 17
cdr3_nt: TGTGCCATCAGTGAGCGGGGGGGCTTAACTTATGGCTACACCTTC; cdr3_aa: CAISERGGLTYGYTF; clone_size: .; d_call: .; v_call: TRBV10-3; j_call: TRBJ1-2; cdr3_length: 15
cdr3_nt: TGTGCCAGCAGCTTGGGCGGGGGGAACACAGATACGCAGTATTTT; cdr3_aa: CASSLGGGNTDTQYF; clone_size: .; d_call: TRBD2; v_call: TRBV7-6; j_call: TRBJ2-3; cdr3_length: 15
cdr3_nt: TGTGCCAGTAGTTCGGGCGGGGTGGGTATGGAGCAGTACTTC; cdr3_aa: CASSSGGVGMEQYF; clone_size: .; d_call: .; v_call: TRBV28; j_call: TRBJ2-7; cdr3_length: 14
cdr3_nt: TGTGCCAGCAGGACCCAAGGGGATACTGAAGCTTTCTTT; cdr3_aa: CASRTQGDTEAFF; clone_size: once; d_call: .; v_call: TRBV2; j_call: TRBJ1-1; cdr3_length: 13
cdr3_nt: TGCAGCGTTGAAGGAGGGAACACTGAAGCTTTCTTT; cdr3_aa: CSVEGGNTEAFF; clone_size: .; d_call: .; v_call: TRBV29-1; j_call: TRBJ1-1; cdr3_length: 12
cdr3_nt: TGCAGCGTTGAAGATGGAAAGGGTCTAGCCAAAAACATTCAGTACTTC; cdr3_aa: CSVEDGKGLAKNIQYF; clone_size: .; d_call: .; v_call: TRBV29-1; j_call: TRBJ2-4; cdr3_length: 16
cdr3_nt: TGTGCCAGCAGCTTAGCCTCCAACGGGCGGTTCACTGAAGCTTTCTTT; cdr3_aa: CASSLASNGRFTEAFF; clone_size: .; d_call: .; v_call: TRBV7-9; j_call: TRBJ1-1; cdr3_length: 16
cdr3_nt: TGTGCCAGCAGTACCGACAGGATCTATGGCTACACCTTC; cdr3_aa: CASSTDRIYGYTF; clone_size: .; d_call: .; v_call: TRBV6-6; j_call: TRBJ1-2; cdr3_length: 13
cdr3_nt: TGTGCCAGCTTGATTACGAACACTGAAGCTTTCTTT; cdr3_aa: CASLITNTEAFF; clone_size: .; d_call: .; v_call: TRBV2; j_call: TRBJ1-1; cdr3_length: 12
cdr3_nt: TGTGCCAGCAGCGCACTTCCGGGACAGGGAAACTATGGCTACACCTTC; cdr3_aa: CASSALPGQGNYGYTF; clone_size: .; d_call: TRBD1; v_call: TRBV7-2; j_call: TRBJ1-2; cdr3_length: 16
cdr3_nt: TGTGCTACGATGGGTAGAAGATTTGAAAAACTGTTTTTT; cdr3_aa: CATMGRRFEKLFF; clone_size: .; d_call: .; v_call: TRBV25-1; j_call: TRBJ1-4; cdr3_length: 13
cdr3_nt: TGTGCCAGTAGTGAGCCCCCTTACGGGGGGACTTACTACGAGCAGTACTTC; cdr3_aa: CASSEPPYGGTYYEQYF; clone_size: .; d_call: TRBD2; v_call: TRBV19; j_call: TRBJ2-7; cdr3_length: 17
cdr3_nt: TGTGCCAGCAGCCAAGAGGGGCTAGCGGGTACTTACAATGAGCAGTTCTTC; cdr3_aa: CASSQEGLAGTYNEQFF; clone_size: .; d_call: TRBD2; v_call: TRBV11-3; j_call: TRBJ2-1; cdr3_length: 17
cdr3_nt: TGCAGCTCAGGGGGGCCCTACGAGCAGTACTTC; cdr3_aa: CSSGGPYEQYF; clone_size: once; d_call: .; v_call: TRBV20-1; j_call: TRBJ2-7; cdr3_length: 11
cdr3_nt: TGTGCCAGCAGTAGGGACAGGGGTGGCAATCAGCCCCAGCATTTT; cdr3_aa: CASSRDRGGNQPQHF; clone_size: .; d_call: TRBD1; v_call: TRBV2; j_call: TRBJ1-5; cdr3_length: 15
cdr3_nt: TGTGCCAGCAGCCCGGGGGAGCAGAACACTGAAGCTTTCTTT; cdr3_aa: CASSPGEQNTEAFF; clone_size: .; d_call: .; v_call: TRBV28; j_call: TRBJ1-1; cdr3_length: 14
cdr3_nt: TGTGCCAGCGCGGGGACGGATTGGGGGCTTGATGGCTACACCTTC; cdr3_aa: CASAGTDWGLDGYTF; clone_size: .; d_call: .; v_call: TRBV28; j_call: TRBJ1-2; cdr3_length: 15
cdr3_nt: TGTGCCAGCAGTGCTGGCACGCTCAGTTACAATGAGCAGTTCTTC; cdr3_aa: CASSAGTLSYNEQFF; clone_size: .; d_call: .; v_call: TRBV6-4; j_call: TRBJ2-1; cdr3_length: 15
cdr3_nt: TGTGCCAGCAGTTTATGGGCTAGCGGGGGGGTCAATGAGCAGTTCTTC; cdr3_aa: CASSLWASGGVNEQFF; clone_size: .; d_call: TRBD2; v_call: TRBV27; j_call: TRBJ2-1; cdr3_length: 16
cdr3_nt: TGCGCCAGCAGCCCAGGGATTAGCACAGATACGCAGTATTTT; cdr3_aa: CASSPGISTDTQYF; clone_size: .; d_call: .; v_call: TRBV5-1; j_call: TRBJ2-3; cdr3_length: 14
cdr3_nt: TGTGCCAGCAGCGCCCAACAGGGGGCTGTTGGAAACACCATATATTTT; cdr3_aa: CASSAQQGAVGNTIYF; clone_size: .; d_call: TRBD1; v_call: TRBV9; j_call: TRBJ1-3; cdr3_length: 16
cdr3_nt: TGCGCCAGCAGCCCCGACTTTTGGGGGGCTGATGGCTACACCTTC; cdr3_aa: CASSPDFWGADGYTF; clone_size: .; d_call: .; v_call: TRBV4-3; j_call: TRBJ1-2; cdr3_length: 15
cdr3_nt: TGCGCCAGCAGCTTGGCTTTGGTGGGCGAGCAGTACTTC; cdr3_aa: CASSLALVGEQYF; clone_size: .; d_call: .; v_call: TRBV5-1; j_call: TRBJ2-7; cdr3_length: 13